The T cell receptor beta chain under discussion was sequenced for a study of shared clonotypes between healthy human individuals (TCRdb year 2020). For context, the study as a whole: The cohort included three men and a couple of women between 18 and 49 years of age. Per donor, three plates each were used for CD4 naive and CD4 memory, two for CD8 naive, and one for CD8 memory. To estimate repertoire size and how much clonotypes are shared between individuals, the study performed deep sequencing of blood TCR repertoires from a few healthy adults. Different laboratories and diverse techniques were used to prepare libraries and sequence TCR repertoires, to increase sequencing depth and limit assay-specific biases. Per donor, leukapheresis produced somewhere between about 0.9 and 9.5 billion PBMCs.

As to this clone: It has no known antigen specificity. Qualities for individual bases were not recorded, and no much larger clone is one base off.

The paper as a whole reports these results and caveats: Larger estimated clonotype richness was generally found for naive subsets than for memory subsets. Only blood was sampled, and tissue TCR repertoires likely differ from those in blood. Because the study included a small number of donors, the genetic and exposure-history diversity represented was limited. Clonotypes shared by all four sorted-subset donors showed higher generation probabilities than non-shared clonotypes. Pairwise subsampling led to the expectation that sequencing depth would affect the degree of clonotype sharing among donors. Sharing across several donors was observed for 5% to 6.5% of naive CD4, about 3.2% of naive CD8, roughly 2.3% of memory CD4, and around 0.42% of memory CD8 clonotypes. Incomplete sequencing was indicated by rarefaction of sorted-subset datasets, despite the large sequencing depth.

Using the deep immunoSEQ assay, TCR CDR3 regions were amplified from genomic DNA by multiplex PCR. For each cell subset, the extracted genomic DNA was distributed evenly across all wells of several immunoSEQ 96-well plates, and each plate served as one replicate. For sorted subsets, approximately 200 ng of genomic DNA, equivalent to 30,000 or so T cell genomes, went into each replicate PCR. Purified libraries were measured with a Qubit 3.0 fluorometer, size-checked on a Bioanalyzer 2100, and measured again with the KAPA Library Quantification kit. Every immunoSEQ 96-well plate was sequenced on a dedicated single-read 150-cycle Illumina NextSeq 550 flow cell. From the authors' description of their analysis: Because only junctional sequences without quality scores were contained in the immunoSEQ output, filtering matching that applied to full-length reads could not be performed. To assign V/J genes and CDR3, sequences were annotated against IMGT germline references using PyIR, a Python wrapper for IgBLAST v1.9. Reads were removed for weak V/J assignments (E-value above 1e-6), missing CDR3, stop codons, out-of-frame junctions, or ambiguous translated residues. V3J clonotypes were defined as sequences sharing the same inferred V gene, J gene, and CDR3 amino acid sequence. The percentage overlap between two repertoires was calculated by dividing the number of shared unique clonotypes by the size of the smaller repertoire. Richness of each repertoire was evaluated using RTK rarefaction, the Chao1 estimator, and Recon v2.1 estimates of unobserved clonotypes. For all TCRbeta clonotypes obtained by the gDNA method from a handful of donors, generation probabilities were computed with OLGA. The table was pulled from immuneACCESS by TCRdb, which kept in-frame rearrangements only. Such tables lose some clones; where checked, under half of the loss comes from unresolved V genes, and the rest has no known cause. The D gene and trimming were derived from the DNA, and the V and J assignments and clone size from that table. The sample table contains some 2,500,000 clones; only one count was recorded for over 85% of them. Approximately 0.37% of the sample comes from the top ten.

The donors were healthy, HIV-negative adults who had no recently reported acute infections or vaccinations. Every donor was a Caucasian adult living in Nashville, Tennessee, USA. Magnetic negative selection was used to enrich CD4+ T cells, after which naive cells were positively selected on CD45RA and the negative fraction became the memory subset. Blood was collected by leukapheresis, and PBMCs were isolated by Ficoll-Histopaque density gradient centrifugation and then cryopreserved in liquid nitrogen vapor phase. Purity and quantity of every magnetically sorted T cell population were checked by analytical flow cytometry. Genomic DNA was isolated from every sorted fraction and measured by UV absorbance on a Nanodrop 2000c. V is clipped by 5 bases and J by 1 base, and the sequence between their germline boundaries is 14 bases long. Its CDR3 holds 15 amino acids, cysteine through phenylalanine. Of all the DNA, just the CDR3 is kept, 45 bases in frame from base 1. The germline V gene sets CDR1 to MNHEY and CDR2 to SVGAGI.

The sample comprised naive CD4+ T cells from PBMCs. Taken with the paper, the label for cell subset or site translates to: CD45RA+ positively selected. The TCR sequence derives from a young man in good health. Some clones in this sample may be carry-over from other donors' samples. The V and J segments used are TRBV6-5 and TRBJ2-5; a tentative D call is TRBD2 (6 bases match). The nucleotide sequence is TGTGCCAGCAGTCCTCGCCGGGACTCCCAAGAGACCCAGTACTTC. Its amino acids are CASSPRRDSQETQYF.